A selection of T cell receptor beta chains follows, all from one sample in a study of follicular helper T cells after annual influenza vaccination. Some clones are missing from TCRdb's copy, which holds only in-frame ones; the method was immunoSEQ multiplex PCR. Of about 11,000 clones listed, approximately 77% are singletons. The starting material was CXCR5- memory CD4+ T cells sorted from blood, obtained on the day of influenza vaccination. Receptors originate from an adult who received the influenza vaccine. Both conserved end residues are part of each CDR3. D genes are given only for firm matches. Not all rows give a size; the values are once, few, many and, for expanded clones, a class.

j_gene,d_gene,v_gene,abundance,len,CDR3aa,CDR3nt
TRBJ2-7,NA,TRBV7-2,NA,14,CASSLYVGSYEQYF,TGTGCCAGCAGCTTATATGTAGGTTCCTACGAGCAGTACTTC
TRBJ2-3,TRBD1,TRBV2,NA,14,CASRAGTVTDTQYF,TGTGCCAGCAGGGCAGGGACAGTAACAGATACGCAGTATTTT
TRBJ2-5,NA,TRBV6-5,NA,12,CASSYSRETQYF,TGTGCCAGCAGTTACTCTCGGGAGACCCAGTACTTC
TRBJ2-1,NA,TRBV7-2,NA,14,CASSPYGSYNEQFF,TGTGCCAGCAGTCCATATGGGTCCTACAATGAGCAGTTCTTC
TRBJ2-3,TRBD1,TRBV7-9,NA,15,CASSLGTGSTDTQYF,TGTGCCAGCAGCTTAGGGACAGGGAGCACAGATACGCAGTATTTT
TRBJ1-3,NA,TRBV6-1,NA,12,CASSGSGNTIYF,TGTGCCAGCAGCGGCTCTGGAAACACCATATATTTT
TRBJ2-1,NA,TRBV28,NA,13,CASRGAPYNGQFF,TGTGCCAGCAGAGGGGCACCCTACAATGGGCAGTTCTTC
TRBJ2-2,TRBD2,TRBV19,few,15,CASSTRTSPSGELFF,TGTGCCAGTAGTACGAGGACTAGCCCCTCGGGGGAGCTGTTTTTT
TRBJ1-2,NA,TRBV5-4,large,15,CASSLGQGGVYGYTF,TGTGCCAGCAGCTTGGGGCAGGGCGGGGTCTATGGCTACACCTTC
TRBJ2-5,NA,TRBV5-4,few,14,CASSLGDSGETQYF,TGTGCCAGCAGCTTGGGGGATAGCGGAGAGACCCAGTACTTC
TRBJ2-7,TRBD2,TRBV30,NA,14,CAWSVAGARYEQYF,TGTGCCTGGAGTGTGGCGGGAGCTCGGTACGAGCAGTACTTC
TRBJ2-7,TRBD1,TRBV18,NA,14,CASSPPSQGGEQYF,TGTGCCAGCTCACCACCGTCACAGGGGGGCGAGCAGTACTTC
TRBJ1-1,NA,TRBV5-4,once,15,CASSKRDSKNTEAFF,TGTGCCAGCAGCAAACGGGACTCAAAGAACACTGAAGCTTTCTTT
TRBJ2-5,NA,TRBV4-3,NA,14,CASSLNAGLETQYF,TGCGCCAGCAGCCTTAATGCAGGGTTAGAGACCCAGTACTTC
TRBJ1-2,NA,TRBV19,NA,15,CASSPARGGNYGYTF,TGTGCCAGTAGTCCCGCCCGAGGGGGGAACTATGGCTACACCTTC
TRBJ1-4,NA,TRBV30,NA,15,CAWSSLWTANEKLFF,TGTGCCTGGAGTTCTCTATGGACAGCTAATGAAAAACTGTTTTTT
TRBJ1-1,NA,TRBV7-2,NA,15,CASSLDQGMNTEAFF,TGTGCCAGCAGCTTAGATCAGGGGATGAACACTGAAGCTTTCTTT
TRBJ1-1,NA,TRBV7-8,NA,14,CASTAIRGNTEAFF,TGTGCCAGCACCGCCATCCGCGGGAACACTGAAGCTTTCTTT
TRBJ1-5,TRBD1,TRBV5-1,NA,15,CASSRETGGNQPQHF,TGCGCCAGCAGCCGCGAGACAGGGGGTAATCAGCCCCAGCATTTT
TRBJ2-7,NA,TRBV18,NA,13,CASSLTASYEQYF,TGTGCCAGCTCACTGACAGCCTCCTACGAGCAGTACTTC
TRBJ1-2,NA,TRBV18,NA,14,CASSPDRSNYGYTF,TGTGCCAGCTCACCCGACAGGAGTAACTATGGCTACACCTTC
TRBJ1-5,TRBD1,TRBV19,NA,15,CASSGTANSNQPQHF,TGTGCCAGTAGCGGGACAGCTAATAGCAATCAGCCCCAGCATTTT
TRBJ1-5,NA,TRBV7-2,once,13,CATSLGEHQPQHF,TGTGCCACCTCCTTGGGAGAGCATCAGCCCCAGCATTTT
TRBJ2-5,NA,TRBV6-5,NA,11,CASKVGETQYF,TGTGCCAGCAAAGTGGGGGAGACCCAGTACTTC
TRBJ1-1,NA,TRBV5-4,NA,12,CASSVINTEAFF,TGTGCCAGCAGCGTCATCAACACTGAAGCTTTCTTT
TRBJ1-2,NA,TRBV19,NA,11,CASMGNYGYTF,TGTGCCAGTATGGGCAACTATGGCTACACCTTC
TRBJ1-4,NA,TRBV2,NA,13,CASAFEANEKLFF,TGTGCCAGCGCCTTCGAGGCTAATGAAAAACTGTTTTTT
TRBJ2-3,TRBD1,TRBV9,NA,15,CASSRGQGSTDTQYF,TGTGCCAGCAGCAGGGGACAGGGGAGTACAGATACGCAGTATTTT
TRBJ1-3,NA,TRBV28,NA,14,CASSPGGSGNTIYF,TGTGCCAGCAGTCCCGGAGGCTCTGGAAACACCATATATTTT
TRBJ1-4,TRBD1,TRBV5-1,NA,14,CASSEGQYNEKLFF,TGCGCCAGCAGCGAGGGACAGTATAATGAAAAACTGTTTTTT
TRBJ1-2,TRBD1,TRBV6-5,NA,14,CASRQQGGNYGYTF,TGTGCCAGCAGACAACAGGGGGGAAACTATGGCTACACCTTC
TRBJ2-5,TRBD1,TRBV6-6,NA,14,CASSSQGPQETQYF,TGTGCCAGCAGTTCACAGGGGCCCCAGGAGACCCAGTACTTC
TRBJ2-7,TRBD1,TRBV19,NA,13,CASSVDRGGEQYF,TGTGCCAGTAGTGTTGACAGGGGAGGCGAGCAGTACTTC
TRBJ2-2,NA,TRBV28,NA,14,CATQYGGNTGELFF,TGTGCCACTCAATACGGGGGGAACACCGGGGAGCTGTTTTTT
TRBJ1-2,NA,TRBV2,NA,11,CASSERIPGTF,TGTGCCAGCAGTGAACGGATCCCAGGCACCTTC
TRBJ2-7,NA,TRBV28,few,15,CASSLVGEYSYEQYF,TGTGCCAGCAGTTTAGTTGGGGAGTATTCCTACGAGCAGTACTTC
TRBJ1-2,NA,TRBV6-5,NA,13,CASSSGGARGYTF,TGTGCCAGCAGTTCGGGGGGCGCTCGGGGCTACACCTTC
TRBJ2-7,TRBD2,TRBV18,NA,15,CASSRTSGRGDEQYF,TGTGCCAGCTCTCGGACTAGCGGGAGGGGCGACGAGCAGTACTTC
TRBJ1-2,NA,TRBV28,NA,13,CASRDGYNYGYTF,TGTGCCAGCCGGGACGGTTATAACTATGGCTACACCTTC
TRBJ2-5,NA,TRBV29-1,NA,14,CSVEGRASKETQYF,TGCAGCGTTGAGGGTAGGGCGAGCAAAGAGACCCAGTACTTC
TRBJ2-1,NA,TRBV28,NA,11,CASQLRKQQFF,TGTGCCAGCCAATTGAGGAAGCAGCAGTTCTTC
TRBJ2-7,NA,TRBV2,NA,12,CASSRTRYEQYF,TGTGCCAGCAGTCGTACTCGGTACGAGCAGTACTTC
TRBJ1-1,TRBD1,TRBV18,NA,15,CASSPPSGGNTEAFF,TGTGCCAGCTCACCACCGTCAGGGGGGAACACTGAAGCTTTCTTT
TRBJ1-1,NA,TRBV6-6,few,14,CASSYDLSNTEAFF,TGTGCCAGCAGTTACGATCTTTCGAACACTGAAGCTTTCTTT
TRBJ2-1,NA,TRBV11-2,NA,16,CASSLALTFAYNEQFF,TGTGCCAGCAGCTTAGCCCTTACATTCGCCTACAATGAGCAGTTCTTC
TRBJ2-5,TRBD2,TRBV7-2,NA,19,CASSSRTGLGLAGGETQYF,TGTGCCAGCAGCTCCCGGACAGGTCTAGGACTAGCGGGAGGGGAGACCCAGTACTTC